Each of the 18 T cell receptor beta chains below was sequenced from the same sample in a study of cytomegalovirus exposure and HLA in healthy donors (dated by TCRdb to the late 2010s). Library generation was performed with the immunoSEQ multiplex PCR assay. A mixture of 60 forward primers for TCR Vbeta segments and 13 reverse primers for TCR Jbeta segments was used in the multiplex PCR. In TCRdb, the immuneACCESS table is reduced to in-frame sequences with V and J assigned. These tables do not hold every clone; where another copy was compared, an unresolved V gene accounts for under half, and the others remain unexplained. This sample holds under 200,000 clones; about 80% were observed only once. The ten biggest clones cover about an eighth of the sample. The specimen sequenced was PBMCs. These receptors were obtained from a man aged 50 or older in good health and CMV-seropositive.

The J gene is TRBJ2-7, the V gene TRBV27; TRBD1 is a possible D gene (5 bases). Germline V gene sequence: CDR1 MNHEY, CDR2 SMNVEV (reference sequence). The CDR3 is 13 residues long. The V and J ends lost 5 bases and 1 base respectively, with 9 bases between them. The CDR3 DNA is TGTGCCAGCAGTAGGGGTTTTTCCTACGAGCAGTACTTC. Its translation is CASSRGFSYEQYF.

CDR3 sequence: CASGGFRGYTF. CDR3 sequence (DNA): TGTGCCTCGGGCGGGTTTCGCGGCTACACCTTC. The genes are TRBV28 and TRBJ1-2; D is unclear. CDR1 is MDHEN, CDR2 SYDVKM, per germline. The CDR3 contains 11 residues. V dropped 11 bases and J dropped 8 bases, with 15 bases sitting between them.

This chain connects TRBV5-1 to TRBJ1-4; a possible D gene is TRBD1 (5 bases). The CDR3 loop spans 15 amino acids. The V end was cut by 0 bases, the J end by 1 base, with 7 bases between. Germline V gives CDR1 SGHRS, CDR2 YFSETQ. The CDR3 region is CASSLEGQTNEKLFF. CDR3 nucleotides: TGCGCCAGCAGCTTGGAGGGGCAAACTAATGAAAAACTGTTTTTT.

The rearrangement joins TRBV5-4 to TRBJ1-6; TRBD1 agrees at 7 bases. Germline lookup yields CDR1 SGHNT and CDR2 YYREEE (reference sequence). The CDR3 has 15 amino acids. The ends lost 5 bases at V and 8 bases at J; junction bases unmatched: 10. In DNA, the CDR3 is TGTGCCAGCAGTTCCCGACAGGGACGTGATTCACCCCTCCACTTT. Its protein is CASSSRQGRDSPLHF.

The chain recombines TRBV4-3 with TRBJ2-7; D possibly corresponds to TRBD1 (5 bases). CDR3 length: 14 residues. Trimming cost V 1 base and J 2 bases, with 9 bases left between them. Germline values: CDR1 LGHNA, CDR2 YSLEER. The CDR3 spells CASSQVRTPYEQYF. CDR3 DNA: TGCGCCAGCAGCCAAGTTCGGACACCCTACGAGCAGTACTTC.

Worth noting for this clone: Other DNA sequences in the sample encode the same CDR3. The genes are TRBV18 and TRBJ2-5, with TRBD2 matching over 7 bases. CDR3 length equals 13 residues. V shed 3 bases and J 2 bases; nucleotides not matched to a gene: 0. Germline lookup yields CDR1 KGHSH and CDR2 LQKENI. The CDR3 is CASSPGLQETQYF. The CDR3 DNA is TGTGCCAGCTCACCGGGACTACAAGAGACCCAGTACTTC.

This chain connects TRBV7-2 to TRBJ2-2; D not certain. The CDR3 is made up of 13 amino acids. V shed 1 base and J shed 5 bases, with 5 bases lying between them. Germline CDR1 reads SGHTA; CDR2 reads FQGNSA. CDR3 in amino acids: CASSLVPTGELFF. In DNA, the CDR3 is TGTGCCAGCAGCTTAGTCCCAACCGGGGAGCTGTTTTTT.

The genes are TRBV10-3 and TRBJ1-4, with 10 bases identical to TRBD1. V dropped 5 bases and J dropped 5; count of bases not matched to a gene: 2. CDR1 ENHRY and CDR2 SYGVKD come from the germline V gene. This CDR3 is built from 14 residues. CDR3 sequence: CAISRGQGNEKLFF. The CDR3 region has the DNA TGTGCCATCAGTCGGGGACAGGGGAATGAAAAACTGTTTTTT.

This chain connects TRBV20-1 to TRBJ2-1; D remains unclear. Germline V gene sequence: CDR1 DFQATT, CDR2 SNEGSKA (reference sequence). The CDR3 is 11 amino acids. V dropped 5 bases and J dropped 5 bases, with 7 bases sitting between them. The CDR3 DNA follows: TGCAGTGCTGGCTCGAACAATGAGCAGTTCTTC. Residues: CSAGSNNEQFF.

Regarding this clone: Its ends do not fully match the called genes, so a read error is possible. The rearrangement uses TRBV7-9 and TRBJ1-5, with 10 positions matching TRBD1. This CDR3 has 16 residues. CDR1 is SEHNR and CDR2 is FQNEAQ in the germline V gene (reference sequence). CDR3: CSSSLGGQGVFKPQHF. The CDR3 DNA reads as TGTTCCAGCAGCTTAGGTGGACAGGGGGTGTTCAAGCCCCAGCATTTT.

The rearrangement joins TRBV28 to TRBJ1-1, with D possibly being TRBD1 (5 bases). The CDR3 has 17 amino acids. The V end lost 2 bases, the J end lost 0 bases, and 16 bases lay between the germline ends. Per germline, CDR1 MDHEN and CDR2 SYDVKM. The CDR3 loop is CASSLEGVGLLNTEAFF. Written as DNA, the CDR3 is TGTGCCAGCAGTTTAGAAGGGGTCGGTTTGTTGAACACTGAAGCTTTCTTT.

CDR3 protein: CASSSPYRGGGEKLFF. The CDR3 DNA reads TGTGCCAGCAGCTCCCCCTACAGGGGAGGAGGTGAAAAACTGTTTTTT. The chain has TRBV7-9 and TRBJ1-4, with 7 bases aligning to TRBD1. Germline-derived CDR1 and CDR2 are SEHNR and FQNEAQ (reference sequence). With 4 bases clipped from V and 7 bases from J, the junction kept 12 bases outside the gene matches. This CDR3 is 16 amino acids long.

CDR3 loop: CATSRPRQGSSEAFF. CDR3 nucleotides: TGTGCCACCAGCAGGCCTCGACAGGGGAGCTCTGAAGCTTTCTTT. The V call is TRBV15, the J call TRBJ1-1; 8 bases map to TRBD1. The germline V gene encodes CDR1 LNHNV and CDR2 YYDKDF (reference sequence). The CDR3 sequence is 15 residues long. Germline trimming cut 3 bases from V and 6 bases from J; bases unmatched to any gene: 9. Full variable domain (rest looked up from reference TRBV15 and TRBJ1-1): DAMVIQNPRYQVTQFGKPVTLSCSQTLNHNVMYWYQQKSSQAPKLLFHYYDKDFNNEADTPDNFQSRRPNTSFCFLDIRSPGLGDTAMYLCATSRPRQGSSEAFFGQGTRLTVV.

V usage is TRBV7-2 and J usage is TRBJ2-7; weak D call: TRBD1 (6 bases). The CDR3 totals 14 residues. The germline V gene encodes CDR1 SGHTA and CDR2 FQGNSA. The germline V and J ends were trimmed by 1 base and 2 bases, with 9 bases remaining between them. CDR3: CASSLDNRAYEQYF. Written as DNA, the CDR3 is TGTGCCAGCAGCTTAGATAACAGGGCCTACGAGCAGTACTTC. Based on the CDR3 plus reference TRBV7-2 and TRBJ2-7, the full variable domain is GAGVSQSPSNKVTEKGKDVELRCDPISGHTALYWYRQSLGQGLEFLIYFQGNSAPDKSGLPSDRFSAERTGGSVSTLTIQRTQQEDSAVYLCASSLDNRAYEQYFGPGTRLTVT.

This chain's CDR3 is CASSTRRSGNTIYF. The CDR3 coding sequence is TGTGCCAGTTCGACCCGGAGGTCTGGAAACACCATATATTTT. The rearrangement links TRBV19 to TRBJ1-3; D not resolved. This CDR3 is 14 amino acids long. Germline V CDR1 and CDR2: LNHDA, SQIVND (reference sequence). V shed 8 bases and J shed 1 base, with 12 bases lying between them.

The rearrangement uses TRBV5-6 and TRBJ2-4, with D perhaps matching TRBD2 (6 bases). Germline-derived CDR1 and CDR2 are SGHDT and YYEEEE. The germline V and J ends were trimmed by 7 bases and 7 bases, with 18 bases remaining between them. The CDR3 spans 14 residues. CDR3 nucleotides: TGTGCCAGCCTAGCCTACGGGGAGGTGAACATTCAGTACTTC. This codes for CASLAYGEVNIQYF. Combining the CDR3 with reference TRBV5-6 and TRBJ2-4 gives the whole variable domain DAGVTQSPTHLIKTRGQQVTLRCSPKSGHDTVSWYQQALGQGPQFIFQYYEEEERQRGNFPDRFSGHQFPNYSSELNVNALLLGDSALYLCASLAYGEVNIQYFGAGTRLSVL.

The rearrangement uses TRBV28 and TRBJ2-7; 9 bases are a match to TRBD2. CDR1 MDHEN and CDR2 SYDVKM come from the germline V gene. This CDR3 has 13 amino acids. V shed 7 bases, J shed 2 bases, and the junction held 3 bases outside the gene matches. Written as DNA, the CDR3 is TGTGCCAGCAATAGCGGGGGACCCTACGAGCAGTACTTC. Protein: CASNSGGPYEQYF.

As DNA, the CDR3 is TGTGCCAGCTCACCGAGACAGGGGTACGAGCAGTACGTC. Translation: CASSPRQGYEQYV. This chain links TRBV18 with TRBJ2-7; TRBD1 aligns across 8 bases. Germline CDR1 is KGHSH and CDR2 is LQKENI. This CDR3 contains 13 residues. Trimming at V came to 3 bases and at J to 4 bases, leaving 2 bases not matched to a gene.